Each of the 28 T cell receptor beta chains below was sequenced from the same sample in a study of shared clonotypes between healthy human individuals. Sequencing was performed with immunoSEQ multiplex PCR; in TCRdb, only in-frame clones are kept and a portion is missing. This sample has about 2.4 million clones, with approximately 93% found just once. Sequencing was done on a sample of naive CD4+ T cells from PBMCs. Subset specified: CD45RA+ positively selected. These TCRs come from a man in his late teens or twenties in good health. Some clones in this sample may be carry-over from other donors' samples.

About this clone itself: Distinct nucleotide sequences in the sample also encode this CDR3. The V gene is TRBV28, the J gene TRBJ1-1; 8 bases agree with TRBD1. V lost 5 bases, J lost 5 bases, and 4 bases stayed unmatched. Germline CDR1 and CDR2: MDHEN and SYDVKM. This CDR3 contains 13 residues. CDR3 coding DNA: TGTGCCAGCAGTCGACAGGGGCGAACTGAAGCTTTCTTT. As protein: CASSRQGRTEAFF. The variable domain in full, completed from reference TRBV28 and TRBJ1-1, reads DVKVTQSSRYLVKRTGEKVFLECVQDMDHENMFWYRQDPGLGLRLIYFSYDVKMKEKGDIPEGYSVSREKKERFSLILESASTNQTSMYLCASSRQGRTEAFFGQGTRLTVV.

The V call is TRBV28, the J call TRBJ2-7; 8 positions match TRBD2. Germline V gene sequence: CDR1 MDHEN, CDR2 SYDVKM. This CDR3 has 21 amino acids. The V segment lost 5 bases and the J segment 2 bases; nucleotides outside the gene matches: 26. CDR3 sequence reads: CASSREGQFSAGALDPYEQYF. The CDR3 DNA reads TGTGCCAGCAGTCGGGAGGGACAATTCTCCGCGGGAGCGCTCGATCCCTACGAGCAGTACTTC.

This clone was detected only once. The same CDR3 arises from other DNA sequences in this sample as well. The chain is built from TRBV12-5 and TRBJ2-1, with TRBD2 identical over 12 bases. The CDR3 sequence is 15 residues long. Germline V gene sequence: CDR1 LGHNT, CDR2 FRNRAP. V lost 6 bases and J lost 9; bases outside the gene matches: 9. The CDR3 DNA reads TGTGCTAGTGGCCTATCTAGCGGGAGGGCCAGTGAGCAGTTCTTC. This codes for CASGLSSGRASEQFF.

The genes are TRBV18 and TRBJ2-2; D unclear. CDR1 is KGHSH, CDR2 LQKENI, per germline. This CDR3 is 16 amino acids long. Trimming cost V 3 bases and J 0 bases, with 11 bases left between them. The CDR3 DNA is TGTGCCAGCTCACCGGCGGCGCTCGCGAACACCGGGGAGCTGTTTTTT. Amino acids: CASSPAALANTGELFF. Full variable domain (missing parts from reference TRBV18 and TRBJ2-2): NAGVMQNPRHLVRRRGQEARLRCSPMKGHSHVYWYRQLPEEGLKFMVYLQKENIIDESGMPKERFSAEFPKEGPSILRIQQVVRGDSAAYFCASSPAALANTGELFFGEGSRLTVL.

The gene calls are TRBV4-2 and TRBJ1-2; 9 bases match TRBD1. Trimming at V came to 4 bases and at J to 8 bases, leaving 11 bases not matched to a gene. From germline, CDR1 is LGHNA and CDR2 YNFKEQ. The CDR3 consists of 15 residues. CDR3 in DNA: TGTGCCAGCAGCCGGGACAGGGTGGGCGCGTGGGGCTACACCTTC. Translation: CASSRDRVGAWGYTF.

This chain links TRBV18 with TRBJ1-1; TRBD1 matches at 8 bases. Trimming at V came to 3 bases and at J to 8 bases, leaving 2 bases not matched to a gene. The CDR3 has 12 residues. Germline values: CDR1 KGHSH, CDR2 LQKENI. The CDR3 DNA is TGTGCCAGCTCACCCTGGGACAGGGAAGCTTTCTTT. Translated, it gives CASSPWDREAFF. Looking up the rest from reference TRBV18 and TRBJ1-1 gives the full variable domain: NAGVMQNPRHLVRRRGQEARLRCSPMKGHSHVYWYRQLPEEGLKFMVYLQKENIIDESGMPKERFSAEFPKEGPSILRIQQVVRGDSAAYFCASSPWDREAFFGQGTRLTVV.

The rearrangement uses TRBV5-8 and TRBJ1-2; D might be TRBD1 (5 bases). Trimming took off 0 bases at V and 0 bases at J, with 15 bases between the two ends. Germline CDR1 SGHTS, CDR2 YDEGEE. The length of the CDR3 is 17 residues. The CDR3, as DNA: TGTGCCAGCAGCTTGGTTAGGGACGCCTTAGCTAACTATGGCTACACCTTC. Its protein product is CASSLVRDALANYGYTF.

Comments on this clone: Other DNA sequences in the same sample also yield this CDR3. The chain combines TRBV27 with TRBJ1-1; a possible D gene is TRBD1 (5 bases). Germline CDR1 is MNHEY and CDR2 is SMNVEV (reference sequence). Trimming cost V 6 bases and J 3 bases, with 11 bases left between them. CDR3 length: 13 amino acids. The CDR3 DNA reads as TGTGCCAGCAGCCTGAACAGGTACACTGAAGCTTTCTTT. Translated: CASSLNRYTEAFF.

This chain uses TRBV28 with TRBJ1-5; weak D call: TRBD1 (5 bases). Per germline, CDR1 MDHEN and CDR2 SYDVKM. The V end lost 7 bases, the J end lost 6 bases, and 16 bases lay between the germline ends. This CDR3 has 14 residues. CDR3 DNA: TGTGCCAGCATCTCACGGGGGGAGAGTCAGCCCCAGCATTTT. Encoded protein: CASISRGESQPQHF.

This chain joins TRBV5-1 and TRBJ2-3, with 10 positions matching TRBD2. CDR3 length equals 15 residues. Losses at the gene ends were 4 bases for V and 0 bases for J; bases not matched to a gene: 2. CDR1 is SGHRS, CDR2 YFSETQ, per germline. The CDR3: CASSPGLASTDTQYF. Written as DNA, the CDR3 is TGCGCCAGCAGCCCGGGACTAGCGAGCACAGATACGCAGTATTTT.

This chain links TRBV7-6 with TRBJ2-2; 8 bases match TRBD1. Germline loops: CDR1 SGHVS, CDR2 FNYEAQ. The CDR3 loop spans 15 amino acids. V lost 5 bases and J lost 1; bases outside the gene matches: 3. The CDR3 DNA sequence: TGTGCCAGCAGCCTGGACAGGGAGAACACCGGGGAGCTGTTTTTT. It codes for CASSLDRENTGELFF.

The genes are TRBV5-4 and TRBJ2-1, with D possibly TRBD2 on 5 matching bases. Germline V CDR1 and CDR2: SGHNT, YYREEE (reference sequence). CDR3 length: 14 residues. Trimming stripped 0 bases from V and 5 bases from J, with 9 bases between. The CDR3 region is CASSLGRRDNEQFF. DNA for the CDR3: TGTGCCAGCAGCTTGGGGAGGCGGGACAATGAGCAGTTCTTC.

This clone was found a few times. This chain joins TRBV28 and TRBJ1-4; D may be TRBD1 (6 bases). The CDR3 has 13 amino acids. Germline V gene sequence: CDR1 MDHEN, CDR2 SYDVKM. Trimming removed 9 bases from V and 3 bases from J, with 11 bases in between. The CDR3 region has the DNA TGTGCCAGTACACAGGGAGCTAATGAAAAACTGTTTTTT. As protein: CASTQGANEKLFF.

The chain joins TRBV28 to TRBJ2-7; weak D call: TRBD2 (5 bases). Germline CDR1 and CDR2: MDHEN and SYDVKM. Trimming pared 5 bases from V and 2 bases from J, leaving 22 bases between. This CDR3 region has 17 residues. In nucleotides, the CDR3 is TGTGCCAGCAGTCCCTCCTTTTTGGGAGACGAGGCCTACGAGCAGTACTTC. Translated, it gives CASSPSFLGDEAYEQYF.

V gene TRBV5-8 combines with J gene TRBJ2-5, with 11 bases identical to TRBD1. The CDR3 contains 15 residues. The germline V gene encodes CDR1 SGHTS and CDR2 YDEGEE. Unmatched junction bases numbered 7, after V lost 4 bases and J lost 5 bases. The CDR3 DNA sequence: TGTGCCAGCAGCCTGAGGACAGGGGGCGGTGAGACCCAGTACTTC. The encoded protein is CASSLRTGGGETQYF. Drawing the rest from reference TRBV5-8 and TRBJ2-5, the complete variable domain is EAGVTQSPTHLIKTRGQQATLRCSPISGHTSVYWYQQALGLGLQFLLWYDEGEERNRGNFPPRFSGRQFPNYSSELNVNALELEDSALYLCASSLRTGGGETQYFGPGTRLLVL.

The rearrangement links TRBV18 to TRBJ2-2; 12 bases match TRBD2. Germline CDR1 is KGHSH and CDR2 is LQKENI. V dropped 8 bases and J dropped 8; count of bases not matched to a gene: 9. This CDR3 has 15 amino acids. The DNA for the CDR3 is TGTGCCAGCGGACGACTAGCGGGAGATATGGGGGAGCTGTTTTTT. Translated, it gives CASGRLAGDMGELFF.

This rearrangement joins TRBV11-2 to TRBJ1-5, with D hard to call. The germline V gene has CDR1 SGHAT and CDR2 FQNNGV. The CDR3 loop spans 16 amino acids. The V end lost 0 bases, the J end lost 6 bases, and 15 bases lay between the germline ends. CDR3 region: CASSLDALRPRQPQHF. The CDR3 DNA is TGTGCCAGCAGCTTAGACGCCCTACGCCCACGTCAGCCCCAGCATTTT.

V is TRBV7-9 and J is TRBJ2-3; 7 bases are shared with TRBD2. Germline V lookup: CDR1 SEHNR, CDR2 FQNEAQ (reference sequence). The CDR3 extends over 17 amino acids. The V and J ends lost 6 bases and 3 bases, in that order; junction bases with no gene match: 15. The CDR3 sequence is CASRHPRGGEGTDTQYF. CDR3 sequence (DNA): TGTGCCAGCAGACATCCGCGCGGGGGAGAAGGGACAGATACGCAGTATTTT. The full variable domain, its missing parts supplied by reference TRBV7-9 and TRBJ2-3, is DTGVSQNPRHKITKRGQNVTFRCDPISEHNRLYWYRQTLGQGPEFLTYFQNEAQLEKSRLLSDRFSAERPKGSFSTLEIQRTEQGDSAMYLCASRHPRGGEGTDTQYFGPGTRLTVL.

This chain links TRBV30 with TRBJ2-1; 10 positions agree with TRBD2. There are 13 residues in the CDR3. Per the germline V gene, CDR1 is GTSNPN and CDR2 is SVGIG (reference sequence). V shed 0 bases, J shed 13 bases, and the junction held 6 bases outside the gene matches. The DNA of the CDR3 is TGTGCCTGGAGTGTACGGAGCGGGAGGGGTCAGTTCTTC. Its translation: CAWSVRSGRGQFF.

The chain links TRBV7-9 to TRBJ1-1; 7 bases fit TRBD1. V gave up 6 bases and J gave up 3 bases; unmatched junction bases: 13. CDR3 size: 16 residues. Germline V gene lookup returns CDR1 SEHNR and CDR2 FQNEAQ (reference sequence). The CDR3 DNA is TGTGCCAGCAGACACAGAACAGGGGAAAGGGACACTGAAGCTTTCTTT. Its translation: CASRHRTGERDTEAFF.

V gene TRBV6-1 combines with J gene TRBJ1-5; D remains unclear. The V gene lost 5 bases and the J gene lost 2 bases, with 10 bases spanning the gap. Germline CDR1 reads MNHNS; CDR2 reads SASEGT. The CDR3 contains 14 residues. For the CDR3, the DNA is TGTGCCAGCAGTACCCCAGACGGCAATCAGCCCCAGCATTTT. Translating it yields CASSTPDGNQPQHF.

J is TRBJ1-6 and V is TRBV5-1; possibly TRBD1 for D (6 bases). The CDR3 loop spans 16 amino acids. CDR1 and CDR2 from the germline V gene are SGHRS and YFSETQ. Trimming cost V 0 bases and J 7 bases, with 14 bases left between them. The CDR3 loop is CASSLGPGASNSPLHF. CDR3 DNA sequence: TGCGCCAGCAGCTTGGGGCCAGGGGCCTCAAATTCACCCCTCCACTTT.

V is TRBV7-8 and J is TRBJ2-3, with a possible D match to TRBD1 (5 bases). Germline V gene lookup returns CDR1 SGHVS and CDR2 FQNEAQ. This CDR3 has 14 amino acids. Trimming removed 5 bases at V and 2 bases at J, with 11 bases between. The CDR3 bases are TGTGCCAGCAGCCCAGGGTCCTCCACAGATACGCAGTATTTT. Translating it yields CASSPGSSTDTQYF. The whole variable domain, filled in from reference TRBV7-8 and TRBJ2-3, reads GAGVSQSPRYKVAKRGQDVALRCDPISGHVSLFWYQQALGQGPEFLTYFQNEAQLDKSGLPSDRFFAERPEGSVSTLKIQRTQQEDSAVYLCASSPGSSTDTQYFGPGTRLTVL.

This chain connects TRBV6-6 to TRBJ1-3; D is uncertain. Germline CDR1 reads MNHNY; CDR2 reads SVGAGI (reference sequence). The CDR3 is made up of 16 amino acids. Trimming removed 6 bases from V and 0 bases from J, with 15 bases in between. The CDR3 DNA is TGTGCCAGCAGGGAACCGGTACCAAGCTCTGGAAACACCATATATTTT. It yields the protein CASREPVPSSGNTIYF.

The chain uses TRBV9 and TRBJ2-5; 9 nucleotides match TRBD1. Germline CDR1 reads SGDLS; CDR2 reads YYNGEE. Unmatched junction bases numbered 9, after V lost 4 bases and J lost 5 bases. The CDR3 length is 15 residues. CDR3 sequence (DNA): TGTGCCAGCAGCCAGGGACAGGGTAACGGGGAGACCCAGTACTTC. Amino acid sequence: CASSQGQGNGETQYF.

Notes on this clone: One junction end does not reproduce the germline sequence, and a read error may be involved. The J gene is TRBJ2-7, the V gene TRBV5-1, with D maybe TRBD2 (5 bases). The CDR3 has 15 residues. Germline CDR1 is SGHRS and CDR2 is YFSETQ. CDR3 sequence reads: CASSLALAEDYEQYF. As DNA, the CDR3 is TGTGCCAGCAGCTTGGCCCTAGCCGAAGATTACGAGCAGTACTTC.

The J gene is TRBJ2-7, the V gene TRBV5-1; D could derive from TRBD1 or TRBD2 (5 bases each). The germline gives CDR1 SGHRS, CDR2 YFSETQ. V lost 2 bases and J lost 0, with 12 bases in between. The CDR3 consists of 15 residues. Written as DNA, the CDR3 is TGCGCCAGCAGCTTATCCGGGGCGAACTCCTACGAGCAGTACTTC. Encoded protein: CASSLSGANSYEQYF.

The count of this clone is one. The same CDR3 is also encoded by other DNA sequences in this sample. This rearrangement joins TRBV5-1 to TRBJ2-5, with TRBD2 matching 12 bases. After removal of 3 bases from V and 4 bases from J, the junction contained 7 bases not matched to a gene. CDR1 SGHRS and CDR2 YFSETQ come from the germline V gene. This CDR3 has 16 residues. CDR3 DNA sequence: TGCGCCAGCAGCTACCGACTAGCGGGAGTAGGAGAGACCCAGTACTTC. Translated: CASSYRLAGVGETQYF.